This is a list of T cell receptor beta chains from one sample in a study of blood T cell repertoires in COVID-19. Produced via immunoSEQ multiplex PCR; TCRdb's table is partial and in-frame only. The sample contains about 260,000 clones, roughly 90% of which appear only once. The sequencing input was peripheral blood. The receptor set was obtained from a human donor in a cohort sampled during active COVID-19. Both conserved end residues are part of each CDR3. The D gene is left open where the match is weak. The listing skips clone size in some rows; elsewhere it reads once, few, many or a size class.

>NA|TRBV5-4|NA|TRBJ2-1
CASSRVQNEQFF
TGTGCCAGCAGCCGCGTACAGAATGAGCAGTTCTTC
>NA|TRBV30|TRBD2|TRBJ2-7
CAWEGAGDYEQYF
TGTGCCTGGGAAGGAGCGGGGGACTACGAGCAGTACTTC
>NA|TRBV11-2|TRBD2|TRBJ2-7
CASSEAGGIGEQYF
TGTGCCAGCAGTGAAGCGGGGGGAATCGGCGAGCAGTACTTC
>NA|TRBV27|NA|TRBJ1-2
CASSLTTGTNYGYTF
TGTGCCAGCAGTTTAACGACAGGAACGAACTATGGCTACACCTTC
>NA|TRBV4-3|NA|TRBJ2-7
CASSLRVSAYEQYF
TGCGCCAGCAGCCTCAGGGTATCTGCCTACGAGCAGTACTTC
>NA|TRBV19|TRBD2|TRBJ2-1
CASSSGTGGSYNEQFF
TGTGCCAGTAGTTCTGGCACGGGGGGGTCCTACAATGAGCAGTTCTTC
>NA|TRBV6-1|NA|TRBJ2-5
CASSEGWQGETQYF
TGTGCCAGCAGTGAAGGGTGGCAGGGAGAGACCCAGTACTTC
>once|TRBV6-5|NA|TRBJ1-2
CASRLTANYGYTF
TGTGCCAGCAGGCTGACAGCTAACTATGGCTACACCTTC
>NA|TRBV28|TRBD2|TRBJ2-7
CASSFPLRTSGRVEQYF
TGTGCCAGCAGTTTCCCACTCCGGACTAGCGGGAGGGTCGAGCAGTACTTC
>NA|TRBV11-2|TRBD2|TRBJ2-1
CASRLPERGGSYNEQFF
TGTGCCAGCAGACTACCTGAGCGGGGGGGCTCCTACAATGAGCAGTTCTTC
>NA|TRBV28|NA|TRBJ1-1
CASTMTGNTEAFF
TGTGCCAGCACCATGACAGGGAACACTGAAGCTTTCTTT
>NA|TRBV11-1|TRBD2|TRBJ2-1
CASSSAGATYNEQFF
TGTGCCAGCAGTTCGGCGGGAGCGACCTACAATGAGCAGTTCTTC
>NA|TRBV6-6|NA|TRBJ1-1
CASKKQGAENTEAFF
TGTGCCAGCAAAAAACAGGGAGCAGAGAACACTGAAGCTTTCTTT
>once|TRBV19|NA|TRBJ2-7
CASSTTPGLSSSYEQYF
TGTGCCAGTAGTACTACCCCAGGACTGTCCTCTTCCTACGAGCAGTACTTC
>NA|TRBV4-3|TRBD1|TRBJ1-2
CASSQERAGGLYGYTF
TGCGCCAGCAGCCAAGAAAGAGCAGGGGGACTCTATGGCTACACCTTC
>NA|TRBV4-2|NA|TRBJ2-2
CASSQLGRTGELFF
TGTGCCAGCAGCCAACTTGGGCGAACCGGGGAGCTGTTTTTT
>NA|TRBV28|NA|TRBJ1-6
CASSSPNNSPLHF
TGTGCCAGCAGCTCCCCTAATAATTCACCCCTCCACTTT
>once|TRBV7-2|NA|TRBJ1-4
CASSPTRTAATNEKLFF
TGTGCCAGCAGCCCTACAAGGACAGCCGCAACTAATGAAAAACTGTTTTTT